Given below is one T cell receptor (beta chain) in context. The antigen remains undetermined. The data were taken from a study of cytotoxic CD8 clonotypes in ibrutinib-treated CLL. Study-level information: Response was recorded as partial in some 24 patients and complete in 2; at median approximately 63 months, around 14 remained remitted and about 12 had progressed. The response samples were taken once patients had been treated for a median of approximately 13 months, range 6 to 36. Findings and caveats of the study: Clonality was higher at baseline than in age-matched healthy donors and tracked circulating CD8+ T-cell counts. Public clonotypes showed up rarely, and on treatment they shrank or held steady.

This CDR3 is 17 amino acids long. After removal of 4 bases from V and 0 bases from J, the junction contained 4 bases not matched to a gene. The germline CDR1 and CDR2 sequences are SEHNR and FQNEAQ (reference sequence). Some clones are missing from TCRdb's copy, which holds only in-frame ones; the method was immunoSEQ multiplex PCR. The table lists hundreds of thousands of clones, roughly 79% of them singletons. This TCR was sampled from a human donor with chronic lymphocytic leukemia. The chain is built from TRBV7-9 and TRBJ2-1; 12 positions match TRBD2. Sequencing was performed on PBMCs, taken before ibrutinib treatment. The CDR3 loop reads CASSSSGRAPSYNEQFF. The CDR3 DNA reads TGTGCCAGCAGCTCTAGCGGGAGGGCCCCCTCCTACAATGAGCAGTTCTTC.